The rows below give T cell receptor beta chains drawn from one sample of a study of T-cell memory formation after mild COVID-19. TCRdb used MiXCR to reprocess the 5' RACE reads, holding one entry per CDR3 protein. The sample records approximately 570,000 distinct CDR3 sequences, roughly 18% being singletons. Sequenced sample: PBMCs or a T cell subset sorted from them (not recorded which). The source of these receptors is an adult woman who had mild COVID-19 (a few samples of this study predate the infection). Cell type and time point are not known. The CDR3 runs from the conserved cysteine through the conserved F or W. D genes are given only for firm matches. The size entry is marked missing in some rows and otherwise reads once, few, many or a size class.

clone size	V gene	CDR3 length	D gene	J gene	CDR3 protein	CDR3 DNA
many	TRBV5-1	14	-	TRBJ2-5	CASSLGTGAETQYF	TGCGCCAGCAGCCTCGGGACCGGGGCGGAGACCCAGTACTTC
-	TRBV2	17	-	TRBJ2-1	CASSDPRALAPYNEQFF	TGTGCCAGCAGTGACCCCCGGGCACTAGCACCATACAATGAGCAGTTCTTC
few	TRBV10-3	16	TRBD2	TRBJ2-5	CAISEMASGGQETQYF	TGTGCCATCAGTGAGATGGCTAGCGGGGGACAAGAGACCCAGTACTTC
-	TRBV2	15	TRBD1	TRBJ2-7	CASKVDRSPTYEQYF	TGTGCCAGCAAGGTGGACAGGTCCCCCACCTACGAGCAGTACTTC
-	TRBV7-8	16	-	TRBJ2-4	CASSFDASLAKNIQYF	TGTGCCAGCAGCTTCGACGCAAGTCTAGCCAAAAACATTCAGTACTTC
-	TRBV24-1	15	TRBD1	TRBJ2-7	CATSDSRTGGYEQYF	TGTGCCACCAGTGATAGCCGGACAGGGGGCTACGAGCAGTACTTC
-	TRBV29-1	11	-	TRBJ2-7	CSVRDSHEQYF	TGCAGCGTTCGGGACTCGCACGAGCAGTACTTC
few	TRBV9	15	-	TRBJ2-1	CASSVGPSSYNEQFF	TGTGCCAGCAGCGTGGGGCCGAGCTCCTACAATGAGCAGTTCTTC
-	TRBV6-5	16	-	TRBJ2-6	CASSPSRVSGANVLTF	TGTGCCAGCAGCCCATCACGGGTCTCGGGGGCCAACGTCCTGACTTTC
-	TRBV7-7	15	-	TRBJ2-7	CASSPMTSGSYEQYF	TGTGCTAGCAGTCCCATGACTTCAGGTTCCTACGAGCAGTACTTC
-	TRBV5-1	13	-	TRBJ1-2	CASSLVVEIGYTF	TGCGCCAGCAGCTTGGTTGTGGAGATTGGCTACACCTTC
few	TRBV20-1	14	TRBD2	TRBJ2-1	CSARVSGSYDEQFF	TGCAGTGCTAGAGTCAGCGGGAGTTACGATGAGCAGTTCTTC
-	TRBV20-1	12	-	TRBJ1-2	CSAPGEEGGYTF	TGCAGTGCCCCGGGAGAGGAGGGTGGCTACACCTTC
many	TRBV5-1	13	TRBD2	TRBJ2-1	CASSQGLLNEQFF	TGCGCCAGCAGCCAGGGACTACTGAATGAGCAGTTCTTC
few	TRBV6-5	14	-	TRBJ1-2	CASSYSDSNYGYTF	TGTGCCAGCAGTTACTCAGACAGTAACTATGGCTACACCTTC
few	TRBV12-3/TRBV12-4	13	TRBD1	TRBJ1-1	CASTPGGLSEAFF	TGTGCCAGCACCCCAGGGGGGCTGAGTGAAGCTTTCTTT
-	TRBV12-3/TRBV12-4	17	-	TRBJ2-1	CASSSPQGSPPYNEQFF	TGTGCCAGCAGTTCTCCTCAGGGGTCACCCCCCTACAATGAGCAGTTCTTC
few	TRBV4-3	16	-	TRBJ2-6	CASSQDQGTGANVLTF	TGCGCCAGCAGCCAAGATCAGGGTACGGGGGCCAACGTCCTGACTTTC
few	TRBV6-5	15	TRBD1	TRBJ1-2	CASSFHLGQPYGYTF	TGTGCCAGCAGTTTCCACCTGGGACAGCCCTATGGCTACACCTTC
-	TRBV12-3/TRBV12-4	13	-	TRBJ1-1	CASRLDEGRAAFF	TGTGCCAGCCGACTGGATGAGGGGCGAGCTGCTTTCTTT
few	TRBV9	15	-	TRBJ1-5	CASSVGAGRNQPQHF	TGTGCCAGCAGCGTAGGAGCAGGGCGCAATCAGCCCCAGCATTTT
many	TRBV20-1	15	TRBD2	TRBJ2-1	CSARTSGDGHNEQFF	TGCAGTGCTAGGACTAGCGGGGATGGGCACAATGAGCAGTTCTTC
-	TRBV12-3/TRBV12-4	14	TRBD1	TRBJ2-7	CASSFLQGASEQYF	TGTGCCAGCAGTTTCTTACAGGGGGCCTCCGAGCAGTACTTC
-	TRBV12-3/TRBV12-4	13	-	TRBJ1-2	CASSFRVSYGYTF	TGTGCCAGCAGTTTCAGGGTATCCTATGGCTACACCTTC
many	TRBV11-2	15	TRBD2	TRBJ2-1	CASSLLAGGYNEQFF	TGTGCCAGCAGCTTACTAGCGGGAGGGTACAATGAGCAGTTCTTC
few	TRBV6-2/TRBV6-3	15	-	TRBJ2-1	CASRPAGAVVYEQFF	TGTGCCAGCAGGCCCGCCGGGGCCGTAGTCTATGAGCAGTTCTTC
few	TRBV14	14	-	TRBJ1-1	CASSQEVRATEAFF	TGTGCCAGCAGCCAAGAGGTCAGGGCTACTGAAGCTTTCTTT
-	TRBV12-3/TRBV12-4	15	TRBD1	TRBJ2-2	CASSPDRAGPGELFF	TGTGCCAGCAGCCCAGACAGGGCGGGTCCCGGGGAGCTGTTTTTT
-	TRBV20-1	12	-	TRBJ1-1	CSASTGYTEAFF	TGCAGTGCTAGCACAGGATACACTGAAGCTTTCTTT
few	TRBV30	12	-	TRBJ1-1	CAWSVGLGSAFF	TGTGCCTGGAGTGTCGGTTTAGGGTCGGCTTTCTTT